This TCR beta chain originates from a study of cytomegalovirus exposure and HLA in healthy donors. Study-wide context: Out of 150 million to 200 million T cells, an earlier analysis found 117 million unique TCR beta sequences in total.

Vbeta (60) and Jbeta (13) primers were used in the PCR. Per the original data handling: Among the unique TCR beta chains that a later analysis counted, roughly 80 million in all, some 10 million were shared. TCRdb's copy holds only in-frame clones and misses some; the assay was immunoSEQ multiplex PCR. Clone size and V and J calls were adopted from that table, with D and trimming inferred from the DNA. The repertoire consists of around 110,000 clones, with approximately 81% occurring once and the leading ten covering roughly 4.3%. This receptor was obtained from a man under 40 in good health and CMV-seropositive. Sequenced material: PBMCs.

CDR3 residues: CASRPDRGNQPQHF. The CDR3 coding sequence is TGCGCCAGCAGACCAGACAGGGGCAATCAGCCCCAGCATTTT. The chain couples TRBV5-1 to TRBJ1-5; 7 bases agree with TRBD1. CDR3 length: 14 residues. Germline V gives CDR1 SGHRS, CDR2 YFSETQ. Trimming took 5 bases from V and 2 from J; bases not matched to a gene: 4.